These T cell receptor beta chains were read from a single sample in a study of blood T cell repertoires in COVID-19. This table comes from immunoSEQ multiplex PCR, and its TCRdb copy is limited to in-frame clones, with some not included. The sample lists almost 250,000 clones; around 86% were seen once. Input material: peripheral blood. Source of these receptors: a woman at least 80 years old with COVID-19, enrolled during active disease. Each CDR3 is given with its conserved first and last residue.

V gene: TRBV15
J gene: TRBJ1-2
CDR3 protein: CATSGGAVGNYGYTF

V gene: TRBV19
J gene: TRBJ1-4
CDR3 protein: CASTRVYSLGEKLFF

V gene: TRBV12-3/TRBV12-4
J gene: TRBJ1-1
CDR3 protein: CASTATGIEAFF

V gene: TRBV19
J gene: TRBJ1-5
CDR3 protein: CASSLQGAGSNQPQHF

V gene: TRBV9
J gene: TRBJ1-2
CDR3 protein: CASSVGNTNYGYTF

V gene: TRBV28
J gene: TRBJ2-1
CDR3 protein: CASSFTGSSYNEQFF

V gene: TRBV7-9
J gene: TRBJ2-5
CDR3 protein: CASSTQGRETQYF

V gene: TRBV27
J gene: TRBJ1-5
CDR3 protein: CASKGVTNQPQHF

V gene: TRBV6-5
J gene: TRBJ1-2
CDR3 protein: CASIRGPENYGYTF

V gene: TRBV27
J gene: TRBJ2-3
CDR3 protein: CASSPRLAGGRVGTDTQYF

V gene: TRBV6-2/TRBV6-3
J gene: TRBJ1-2
CDR3 protein: CASSVDSYGYTF

V gene: TRBV5-1
J gene: TRBJ2-1
CDR3 protein: CASSEGGGSYNEQFF

V gene: TRBV6-5
J gene: TRBJ1-2
CDR3 protein: CASRKVGDNHGYTF

V gene: TRBV6-5
J gene: TRBJ1-2
CDR3 protein: CASRWGGADNYGYTF

V gene: TRBV3-1/TRBV3-2
J gene: TRBJ1-1
CDR3 protein: CASSQRTGGAEAFF

V gene: TRBV6-5
J gene: TRBJ2-2
CDR3 protein: CASSYNRDPTGELFF

V gene: TRBV7-2
J gene: TRBJ2-3
CDR3 protein: CASYGTSGGGDTQYF

V gene: TRBV5-1
J gene: TRBJ1-5
CDR3 protein: CASSLEGQKPQHF

V gene: TRBV7-2
J gene: TRBJ2-2
CDR3 protein: CASSLAPLGSNTGELFF

V gene: TRBV28
J gene: TRBJ1-4
CDR3 protein: CASSLPRGNEKLFF

V gene: TRBV28
J gene: TRBJ1-5
CDR3 protein: CASSSSRGRRDNQPQHF

V gene: TRBV19
J gene: TRBJ1-2
CDR3 protein: CASTVSTGVGYGYTF

V gene: TRBV28
J gene: TRBJ1-1
CDR3 protein: CASRNGQGDAEAFF